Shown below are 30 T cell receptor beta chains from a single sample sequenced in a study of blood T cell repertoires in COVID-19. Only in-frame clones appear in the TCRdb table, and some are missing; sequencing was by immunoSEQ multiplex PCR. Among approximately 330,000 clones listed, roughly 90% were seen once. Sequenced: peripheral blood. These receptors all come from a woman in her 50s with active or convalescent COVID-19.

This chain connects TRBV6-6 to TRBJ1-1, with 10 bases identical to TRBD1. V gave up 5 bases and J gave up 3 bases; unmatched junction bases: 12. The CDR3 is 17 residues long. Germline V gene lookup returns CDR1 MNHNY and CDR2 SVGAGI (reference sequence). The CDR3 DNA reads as TGTGCCAGCAGTCTTTTAGCCCCCGGGACAGGGGACACTGAAGCTTTCTTT. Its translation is CASSLLAPGTGDTEAFF.

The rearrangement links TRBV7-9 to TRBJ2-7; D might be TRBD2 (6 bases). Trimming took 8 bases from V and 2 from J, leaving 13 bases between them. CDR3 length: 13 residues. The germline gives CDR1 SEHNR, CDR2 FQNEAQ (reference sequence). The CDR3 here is CASRDSGTYEQYF. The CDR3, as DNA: TGTGCCAGCCGGGACTCAGGGACCTACGAGCAGTACTTC.

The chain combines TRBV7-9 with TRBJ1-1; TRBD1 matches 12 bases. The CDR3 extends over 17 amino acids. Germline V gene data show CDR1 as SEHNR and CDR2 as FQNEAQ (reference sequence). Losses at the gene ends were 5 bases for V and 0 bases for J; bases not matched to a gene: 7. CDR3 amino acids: CASSPGDRGLVNTEAFF. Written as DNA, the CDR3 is TGTGCCAGCAGCCCTGGGGACAGGGGGCTCGTGAACACTGAAGCTTTCTTT.

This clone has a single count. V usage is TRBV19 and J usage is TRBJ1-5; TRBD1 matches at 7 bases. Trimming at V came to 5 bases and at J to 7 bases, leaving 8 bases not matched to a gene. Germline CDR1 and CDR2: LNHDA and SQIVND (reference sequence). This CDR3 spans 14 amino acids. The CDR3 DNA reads TGTGCCAGTAGTCCCGACAGGGCGAGGCAGCCCCAGCATTTT. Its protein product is CASSPDRARQPQHF.

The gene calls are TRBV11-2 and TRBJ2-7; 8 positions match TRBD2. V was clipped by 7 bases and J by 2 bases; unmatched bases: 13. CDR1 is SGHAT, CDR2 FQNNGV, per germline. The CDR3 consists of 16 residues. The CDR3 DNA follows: TGTGCCAGCACCCATTTTCGAGGCGGGGGGCCCTACGAGCAGTACTTC. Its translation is CASTHFRGGGPYEQYF.

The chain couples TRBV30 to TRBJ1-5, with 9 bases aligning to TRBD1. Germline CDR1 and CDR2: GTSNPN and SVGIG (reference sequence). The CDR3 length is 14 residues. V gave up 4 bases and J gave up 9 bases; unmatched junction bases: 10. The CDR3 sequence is CAWTEGTGRRPQHF. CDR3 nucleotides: TGTGCCTGGACCGAAGGGACAGGGCGTCGGCCCCAGCATTTT.

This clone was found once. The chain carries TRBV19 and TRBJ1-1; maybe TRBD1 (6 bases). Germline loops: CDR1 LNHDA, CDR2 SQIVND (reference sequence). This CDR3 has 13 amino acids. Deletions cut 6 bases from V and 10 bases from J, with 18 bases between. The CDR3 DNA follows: TGTGCCAGTAGCCTCTTACAGGGCGACGTAGCTTTCTTT. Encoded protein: CASSLLQGDVAFF. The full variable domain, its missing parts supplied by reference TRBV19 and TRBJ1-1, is DGGITQSPKYLFRKEGQNVTLSCEQNLNHDAMYWYRQDPGQGLRLIYYSQIVNDFQKGDIAEGYSVSREKKESFPLTVTSAQKNPTAFYLCASSLLQGDVAFFGQGTRLTVV.

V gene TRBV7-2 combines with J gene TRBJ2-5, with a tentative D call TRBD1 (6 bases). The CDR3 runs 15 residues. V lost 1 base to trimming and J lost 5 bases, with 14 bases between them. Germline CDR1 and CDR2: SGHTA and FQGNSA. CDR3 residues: CASSLVRDIGETQYF. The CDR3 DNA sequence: TGTGCCAGCAGCTTAGTTAGGGACATAGGGGAGACCCAGTACTTC.

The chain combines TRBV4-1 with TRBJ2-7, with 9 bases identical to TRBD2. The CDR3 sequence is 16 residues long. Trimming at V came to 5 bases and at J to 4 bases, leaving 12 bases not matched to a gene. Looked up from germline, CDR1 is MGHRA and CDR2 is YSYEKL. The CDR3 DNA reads TGCGCCAGCAGCGATAGCGGGAGCGCGGGGCTTTACGAGCAGTACTTC. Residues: CASSDSGSAGLYEQYF.

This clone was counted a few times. Here the CDR3 reads CASSERTDPNSPLHF. In DNA form, the CDR3 reads TGCGCCAGCAGCGAGCGGACAGACCCTAATTCACCCCTCCACTTT. This chain links TRBV4-1 with TRBJ1-6, with D possibly matching TRBD1 (6 bases). CDR3 length equals 15 residues. Germline values: CDR1 MGHRA, CDR2 YSYEKL. V dropped 5 bases and J dropped 6 bases, with 14 bases sitting between them.

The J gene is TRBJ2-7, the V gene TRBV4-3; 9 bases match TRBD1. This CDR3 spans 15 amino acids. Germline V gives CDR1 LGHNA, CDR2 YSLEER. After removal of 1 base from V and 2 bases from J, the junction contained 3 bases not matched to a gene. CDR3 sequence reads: CASSQGRDRAYEQYF. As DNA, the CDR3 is TGCGCCAGCAGCCAAGGCCGGGACAGGGCCTACGAGCAGTACTTC.

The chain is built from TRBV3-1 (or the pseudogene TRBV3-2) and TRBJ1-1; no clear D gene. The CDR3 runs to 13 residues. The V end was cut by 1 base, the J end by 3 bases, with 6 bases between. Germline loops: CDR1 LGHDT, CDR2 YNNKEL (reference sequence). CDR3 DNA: TGTGCCAGCAGCCAAGCGTTTTACACTGAAGCTTTCTTT. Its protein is CASSQAFYTEAFF.

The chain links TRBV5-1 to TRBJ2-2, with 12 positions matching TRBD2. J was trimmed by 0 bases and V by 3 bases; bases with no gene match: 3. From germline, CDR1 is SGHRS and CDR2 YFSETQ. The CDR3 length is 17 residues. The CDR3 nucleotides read TGCGCCAGCAGCTCCCGGACTAGCGGGACGAACACCGGGGAGCTGTTTTTT. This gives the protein CASSSRTSGTNTGELFF.

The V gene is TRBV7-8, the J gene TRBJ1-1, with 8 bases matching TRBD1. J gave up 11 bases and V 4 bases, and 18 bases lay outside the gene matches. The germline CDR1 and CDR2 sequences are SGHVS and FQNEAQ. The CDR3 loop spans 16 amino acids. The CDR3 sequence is CASSSTLWVGQGVAFF. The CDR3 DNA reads TGTGCCAGCAGCTCAACCTTGTGGGTCGGACAGGGTGTTGCTTTCTTT.

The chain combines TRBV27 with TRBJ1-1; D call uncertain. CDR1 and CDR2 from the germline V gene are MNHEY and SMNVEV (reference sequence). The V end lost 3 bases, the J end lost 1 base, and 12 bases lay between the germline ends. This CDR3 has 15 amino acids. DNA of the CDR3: TGTGCCAGCAGTTTCCGTAGCGTTACGAACACTGAAGCTTTCTTT. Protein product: CASSFRSVTNTEAFF.

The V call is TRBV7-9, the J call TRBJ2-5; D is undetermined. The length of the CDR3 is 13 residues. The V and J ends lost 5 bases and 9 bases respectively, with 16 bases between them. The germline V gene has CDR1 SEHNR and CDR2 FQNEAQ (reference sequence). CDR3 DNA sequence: TGTGCCAGCAGCCCCGACTCCTCTTGGGCCCAGTACTTC. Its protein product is CASSPDSSWAQYF. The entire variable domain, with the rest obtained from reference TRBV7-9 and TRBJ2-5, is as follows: DTGVSQNPRHKITKRGQNVTFRCDPISEHNRLYWYRQTLGQGPEFLTYFQNEAQLEKSRLLSDRFSAERPKGSFSTLEIQRTEQGDSAMYLCASSPDSSWAQYFGPGTRLLVL.

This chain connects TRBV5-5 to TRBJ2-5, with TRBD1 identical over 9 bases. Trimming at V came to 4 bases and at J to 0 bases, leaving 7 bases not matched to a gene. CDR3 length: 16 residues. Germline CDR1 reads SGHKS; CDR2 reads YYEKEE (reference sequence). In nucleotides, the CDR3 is TGTGCCAGCAGCCCCGGGACAGGGACGTACCAAGAGACCCAGTACTTC. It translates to CASSPGTGTYQETQYF.

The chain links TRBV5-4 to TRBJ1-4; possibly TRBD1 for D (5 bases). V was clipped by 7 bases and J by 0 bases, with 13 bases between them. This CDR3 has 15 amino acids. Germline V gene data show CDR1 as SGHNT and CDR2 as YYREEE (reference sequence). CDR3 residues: CASSYGGATNEKLFF. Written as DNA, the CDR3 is TGTGCCAGCTCATACGGGGGTGCAACTAATGAAAAACTGTTTTTT.

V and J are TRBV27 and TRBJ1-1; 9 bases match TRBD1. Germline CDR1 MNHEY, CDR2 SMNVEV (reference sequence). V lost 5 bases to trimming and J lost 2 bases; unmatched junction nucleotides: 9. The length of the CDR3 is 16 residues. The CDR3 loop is CASSLSRTGGNTEAFF. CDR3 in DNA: TGTGCCAGCAGTCTCTCACGAACAGGGGGCAACACTGAAGCTTTCTTT.

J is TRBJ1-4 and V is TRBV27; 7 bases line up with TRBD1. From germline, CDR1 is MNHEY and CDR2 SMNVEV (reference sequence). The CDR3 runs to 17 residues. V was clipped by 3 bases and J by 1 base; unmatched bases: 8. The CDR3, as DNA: TGTGCCAGCAGTTTCTACAGGGGTTCAGGAACTAATGAAAAACTGTTTTTT. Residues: CASSFYRGSGTNEKLFF.

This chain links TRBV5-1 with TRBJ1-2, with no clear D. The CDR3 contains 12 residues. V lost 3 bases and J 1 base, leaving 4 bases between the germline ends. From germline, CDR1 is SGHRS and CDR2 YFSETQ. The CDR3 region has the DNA TGCGCCAGCAGCTCCAGTAACTATGGCTACACCTTC. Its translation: CASSSSNYGYTF.

The CDR3 loop is CATRSGRANTGELFF. DNA for the CDR3: TGTGCCACTAGAAGCGGGAGGGCCAACACCGGGGAGCTGTTTTTT. The chain couples TRBV6-6 to TRBJ2-2, with TRBD2 matching over 10 bases. Per germline, CDR1 MNHNY and CDR2 SVGAGI (reference sequence). The V segment lost 10 bases and the J segment 2 bases; nucleotides outside the gene matches: 7. The CDR3 consists of 15 residues.

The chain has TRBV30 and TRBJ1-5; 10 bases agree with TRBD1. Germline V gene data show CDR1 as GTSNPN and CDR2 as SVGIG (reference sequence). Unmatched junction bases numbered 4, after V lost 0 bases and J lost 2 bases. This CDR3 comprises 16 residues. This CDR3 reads CAWSVTGTGGNQPQHF. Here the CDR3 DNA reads TGTGCCTGGAGTGTAACCGGGACAGGGGGCAATCAGCCCCAGCATTTT.

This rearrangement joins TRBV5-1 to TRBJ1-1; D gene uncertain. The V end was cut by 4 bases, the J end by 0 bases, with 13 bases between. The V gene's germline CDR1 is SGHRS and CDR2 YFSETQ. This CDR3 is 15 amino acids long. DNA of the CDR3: TGCGCCAGCAGCACCTCGACAAAGATGAACACTGAAGCTTTCTTT. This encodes CASSTSTKMNTEAFF.

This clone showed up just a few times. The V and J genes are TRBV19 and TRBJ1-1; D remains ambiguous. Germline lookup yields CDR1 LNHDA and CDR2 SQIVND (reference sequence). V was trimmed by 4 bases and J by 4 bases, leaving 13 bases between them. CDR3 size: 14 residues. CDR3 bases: TGTGCCAGTAGTAGGGTGGAGGTTAGCACTGAAGCTTTCTTT. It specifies CASSRVEVSTEAFF. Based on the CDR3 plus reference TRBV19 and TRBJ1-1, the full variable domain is DGGITQSPKYLFRKEGQNVTLSCEQNLNHDAMYWYRQDPGQGLRLIYYSQIVNDFQKGDIAEGYSVSREKKESFPLTVTSAQKNPTAFYLCASSRVEVSTEAFFGQGTRLTVV.

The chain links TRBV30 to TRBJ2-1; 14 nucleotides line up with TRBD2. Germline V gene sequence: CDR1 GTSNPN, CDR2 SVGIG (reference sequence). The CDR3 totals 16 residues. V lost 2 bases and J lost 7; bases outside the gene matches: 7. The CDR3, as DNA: TGTGCCTGGAGTCCCGGGACTAGCGGGAGAATGAATGAGCAGTTCTTC. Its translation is CAWSPGTSGRMNEQFF.

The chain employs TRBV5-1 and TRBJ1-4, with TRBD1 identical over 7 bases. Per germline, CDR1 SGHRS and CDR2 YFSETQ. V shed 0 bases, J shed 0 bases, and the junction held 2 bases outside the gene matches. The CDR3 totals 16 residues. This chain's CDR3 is CASSLEGAATNEKLFF. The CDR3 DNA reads TGCGCCAGCAGCTTGGAGGGGGCTGCAACTAATGAAAAACTGTTTTTT.

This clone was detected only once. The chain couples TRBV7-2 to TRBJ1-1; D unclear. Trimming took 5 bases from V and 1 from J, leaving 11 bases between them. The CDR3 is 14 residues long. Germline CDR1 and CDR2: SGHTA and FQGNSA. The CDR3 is CASSRVGSNTEAFF. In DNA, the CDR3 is TGTGCCAGCAGCCGGGTAGGATCGAACACTGAAGCTTTCTTT.

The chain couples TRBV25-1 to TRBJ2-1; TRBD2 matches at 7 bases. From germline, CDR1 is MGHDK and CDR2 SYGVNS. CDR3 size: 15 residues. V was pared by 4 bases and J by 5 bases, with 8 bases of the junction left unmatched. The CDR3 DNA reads TGTGCCAGCAGTGCCATGGGGACTACCCACAATGAGCAGTTCTTC. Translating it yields CASSAMGTTHNEQFF.

The CDR3: CASSHRQGSYNSPLHF. As DNA, the CDR3 is TGTGCCAGCAGCCACCGACAGGGTTCCTATAATTCACCCCTCCACTTT. The rearrangement uses TRBV7-9 and TRBJ1-6; 7 positions agree with TRBD1. The CDR3 has 16 amino acids. After removal of 5 bases from V and 1 base from J, the junction contained 5 bases not matched to a gene. Germline V gives CDR1 SEHNR, CDR2 FQNEAQ (reference sequence).